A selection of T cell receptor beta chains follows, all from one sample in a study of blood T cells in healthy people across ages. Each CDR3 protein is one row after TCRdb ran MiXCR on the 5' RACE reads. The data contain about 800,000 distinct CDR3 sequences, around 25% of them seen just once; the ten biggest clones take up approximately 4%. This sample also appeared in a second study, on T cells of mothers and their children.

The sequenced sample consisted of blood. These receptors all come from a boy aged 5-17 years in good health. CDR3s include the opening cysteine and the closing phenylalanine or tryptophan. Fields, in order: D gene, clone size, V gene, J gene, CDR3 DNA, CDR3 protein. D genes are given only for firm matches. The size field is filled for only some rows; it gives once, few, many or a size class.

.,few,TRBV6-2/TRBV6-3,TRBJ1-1,TGTGCCAGCAGTTGGGTGCACGGAGCTTTCTTT,CASSWVHGAFF
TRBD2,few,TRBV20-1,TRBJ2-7,TGCAGTGCCAAACTTTTTCCTAGCGGGGTTACCTACGAGCAGTACTTC,CSAKLFPSGVTYEQYF
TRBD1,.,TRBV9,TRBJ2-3,TGTGCCAGCAGCCGGGACAGGGTTCGGGCAGATACGCAGTATTTT,CASSRDRVRADTQYF
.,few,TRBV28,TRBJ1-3,TGTGCCAGCAGGGATACGGGGTTCTCTGGAAACACCGTATATTTT,CASRDTGFSGNTVYF
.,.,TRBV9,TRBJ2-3,TGTGCCAGCAGCGTAGGTTCTGGGAAGGATACGCAGTATTTT,CASSVGSGKDTQYF
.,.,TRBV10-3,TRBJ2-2,TGTGCCATCAATGGGGGTACGACCGGGGAGCTGTTTTTT,CAINGGTTGELFF
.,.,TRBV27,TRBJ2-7,TGTGCCAGCAGTTTTGTCCCCGGGACGGGGCCTTCTGAGCAGTACTTC,CASSFVPGTGPSEQYF
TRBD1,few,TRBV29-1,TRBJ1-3,TGCAGCGTGGCCGGGACAGGTATATCTGGAAACACCATATATTTT,CSVAGTGISGNTIYF
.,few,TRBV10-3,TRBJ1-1,TGTGCCATCAGTGAGGCGACAGCGAACGTTGAAGCTTTCTTT,CAISEATANVEAFF
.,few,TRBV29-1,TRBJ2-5,TGCAGCGTTGGGTTTTCGACTCAACAAGAGACCCAGTACTTC,CSVGFSTQQETQYF
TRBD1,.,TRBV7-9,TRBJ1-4,TGTGCCAGCACTGCGGGGACAGATAGCGGTGAAAAACTGTTTTTT,CASTAGTDSGEKLFF
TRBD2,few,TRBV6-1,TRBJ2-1,TGTGCCAGCAGACTGGGACTAGCGGGATCATCTAATGAGCAGTTCTTC,CASRLGLAGSSNEQFF
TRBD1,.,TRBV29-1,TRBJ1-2,TGCAGCGTTCCGGACAGGGCTGAAGGCTACACCTTC,CSVPDRAEGYTF
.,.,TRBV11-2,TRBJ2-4,TGTGCCAGCAGCCCAGATAGACTCCTAGGGATTCAGTACTTC,CASSPDRLLGIQYF
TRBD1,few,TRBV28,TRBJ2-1,TGTGCCAGCAGTATGGGACAGGGATATTGGACCTACAATGAGCAGTTCTTC,CASSMGQGYWTYNEQFF
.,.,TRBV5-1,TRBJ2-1,TGCGCCAGCAGCTTGGTGAAAGGGCCCGTAGATAATGAGCAGTTCTTC,CASSLVKGPVDNEQFF
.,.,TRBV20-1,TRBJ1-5,TGCAGTGCTAGAGTGCAAGACAATCAGCCCCAGCATTTT,CSARVQDNQPQHF
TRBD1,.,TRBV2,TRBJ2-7,TGTGCCAGCATGAAACTGCCCGGACAGGGGGCCTACGAGCAGTACTTC,CASMKLPGQGAYEQYF
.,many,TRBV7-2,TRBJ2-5,TGTGCCAGCAGCGCTCGTGGGACCCAGTACTTC,CASSARGTQYF
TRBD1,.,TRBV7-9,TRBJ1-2,TGTGCCAGCACCAGGGACAGGAGCTACACCTTC,CASTRDRSYTF
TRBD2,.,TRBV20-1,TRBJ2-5,TGCAGTGCTAATGAGGCGGGGGGAACCCAAGAGACCCAGTACTTC,CSANEAGGTQETQYF
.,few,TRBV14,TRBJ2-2,TGTGCCAGCAGCCAAGACCCTTACCAGCGGGCCACGAACACCGGGGAGCTGTTTTTT,CASSQDPYQRATNTGELFF
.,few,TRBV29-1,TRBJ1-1,TGCAGCGTTGTACCAGGGGCTTTCATGAACACTGAAGCTTTCTTT,CSVVPGAFMNTEAFF
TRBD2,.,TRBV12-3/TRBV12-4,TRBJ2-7,TGTGCCAGCAGTCCCTTAGCGGGAGCCTACGAGCAGTACTTC,CASSPLAGAYEQYF
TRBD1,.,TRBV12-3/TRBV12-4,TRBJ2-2,TGTGCCAGCAGTCCAAACAGGGGCACGAACACCGGGGAGCTGTTTTTT,CASSPNRGTNTGELFF
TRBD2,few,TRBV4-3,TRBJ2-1,TGCGCCAGCAGCCACGGGACTAGCGACTACAATGAGCAGTTCTTC,CASSHGTSDYNEQFF
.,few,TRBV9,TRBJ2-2,TGTGCCAGCAGCGTAGAAATAGCCCCTCTCGCAGGGCCCGGGGAGCTGTTTTTT,CASSVEIAPLAGPGELFF
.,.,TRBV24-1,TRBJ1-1,TGTGCCACCAGTGACTCACGGAGAGACAGTCGCTCAGATGGCACTGAAGCTTTCTTT,CATSDSRRDSRSDGTEAFF
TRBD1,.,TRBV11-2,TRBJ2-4,TGTGCCAGCAGTTCCATGGGACAGGACATTCAGTACTTC,CASSSMGQDIQYF
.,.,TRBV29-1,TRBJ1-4,TGCAGCGCTGAAACAGGGTTTAGTGAAAAACTGTTTTTT,CSAETGFSEKLFF
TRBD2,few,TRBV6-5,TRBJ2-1,TGTGCCAGCAGGCTCGGGGGGGCCAGCGTGTATGAGCAGTTCTTC,CASRLGGASVYEQFF
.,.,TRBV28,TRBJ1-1,TGTGCCAGCACCTCCCTTCGGATGAACACTGAAGCTTTCTTT,CASTSLRMNTEAFF
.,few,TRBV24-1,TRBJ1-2,TGTGCCACCAGTGCCGGTGGGACGCGGGGCTACACCTTC,CATSAGGTRGYTF
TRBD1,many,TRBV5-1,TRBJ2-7,TGCGCCAGCAGCTCGGGACAGTACTACGAGCAGTACTTC,CASSSGQYYEQYF
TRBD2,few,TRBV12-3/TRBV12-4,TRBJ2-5,TGTGCCAGCAGTCCCGTGACTAGCAGGTTTTCCCACTACCAAGAGACCCAGTACTTC,CASSPVTSRFSHYQETQYF
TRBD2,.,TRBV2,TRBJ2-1,TGTGCCAGCAGTGAAGGGACTAGCCGCAATGAGCAGTTCTTC,CASSEGTSRNEQFF
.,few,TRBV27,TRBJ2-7,TGTGCCAGCAGTTCGGCACTAGACAATACCTACGAGCAGTACTTC,CASSSALDNTYEQYF
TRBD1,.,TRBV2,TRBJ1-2,TGTGCCAGCAGTGATGGTTGGGACAGGGATGGCTACACCTTC,CASSDGWDRDGYTF
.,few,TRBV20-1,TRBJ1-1,TGCAGTGCTCGGATGGCAGGTAAAATAATGAACACTGAAGCTTTCTTT,CSARMAGKIMNTEAFF
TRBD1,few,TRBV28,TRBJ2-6,TGTGCCAGCAGAGCAGGGGGCCCTGGGGCCAACGTCCTGACTTTC,CASRAGGPGANVLTF
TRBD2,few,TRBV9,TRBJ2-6,TGTGCCAGCAGCGTGAAGAGACTAGCGGCCGGGGCCAACGTCCTGACTTTC,CASSVKRLAAGANVLTF